This paragraph covers one T cell receptor (beta chain) sequence. What it binds is not known. At one end the junction does not follow the germline gene, possibly because of a read error. This entry is derived from a study of cytomegalovirus exposure and HLA in healthy donors. Study-level points and caveats: Researchers catalogued some 160 TCR beta chains as cytomegalovirus-associated. Follow-up analysis later connected one missense variant in DCLRE1C with trimming of TCR beta V- and J-genes. Later analysis reportedly placed an Asian-associated ancestry cluster below the roughly 700-donor mean in N-insertions.

CDR1 and CDR2 (germline): MNHNS, SASEGT. This CDR3 is built from 14 residues. The PCR used 60 Vbeta and 13 Jbeta primers. The repertoire was sequenced with immunoSEQ multiplex PCR; TCRdb's copy has only in-frame clones and lacks some. Of some 110,000 clones listed, around 61% are singletons. The chain couples TRBV6-1 to TRBJ1-1, with 7 nucleotides matching TRBD1. The source is a woman in her twenties or thirties in good health and CMV-seronegative. The source material was PBMCs. CDR3 in amino acids: CASSEDRGDTETFF. CDR3 sequence (DNA): TGTGCCAGCAGTGAAGACAGGGGAGATACTGAAACTTTCTTT.